This entry lists 22 T cell receptor beta chains sequenced from one sample in a study of T cell responses to AZD1222 COVID-19 vaccine (dated by TCRdb to about 2021). Per the publication, the time point label means: baseline before first vaccination. The library was generated by the immunoSEQ multiplex PCR assay. TCRdb took this table from immuneACCESS and kept in-frame rearrangements with V and J called. Such tables lack part of the clones; where checked against another copy, unresolved V genes explain under half of the gap, and the rest is unexplained. This sample has fewer than 120,000 clones in its table, and about 87% of those were observed once. The top ten clones comprise roughly 1.6% of the sample. The sample consisted of peripheral blood, taken on day 0 of AZD1222 vaccination. The receptors derive from an adult in good health.

This sequence joins TRBV30 and TRBJ1-6; no definite D call. Per the germline V gene, CDR1 is GTSNPN and CDR2 is SVGIG (reference sequence). V was pared by 0 bases and J by 6 bases, with 6 bases between. The CDR3 extends over 13 amino acids. The CDR3 is CAWSVGGNSPLHF. The CDR3 bases are TGTGCCTGGAGTGTAGGCGGTAATTCACCCCTCCACTTT. Using reference TRBV30 and TRBJ1-6 for the parts outside the CDR3, the full variable domain is SQTIHQWPATLVQPVGSPLSLECTVEGTSNPNLYWYRQAAGRGLQLLFYSVGIGQISSEVPQNLSASRPQDRQFILSSKKLLLSDSGFYLCAWSVGGNSPLHFGNGTRLTVT.

This chain joins TRBV9 and TRBJ1-4; D uncertain. Germline lookup yields CDR1 SGDLS and CDR2 YYNGEE. CDR3 length equals 15 residues. V lost 4 bases and J lost 0, with 10 bases in between. In DNA, the CDR3 is TGTGCCAGCAGCCCGAGCACTGCAACTAATGAAAAACTGTTTTTT. This translates into CASSPSTATNEKLFF.

The V gene is TRBV25-1, the J gene TRBJ1-5, with 8 bases fitting TRBD1. The CDR3 loop spans 12 amino acids. V dropped 6 bases and J dropped 9; count of bases not matched to a gene: 4. CDR1 MGHDK and CDR2 SYGVNS come from the germline V gene. CDR3 region: CASRLQGGPQHF. The CDR3 DNA sequence: TGTGCCAGCAGATTACAGGGGGGGCCCCAGCATTTT.

This clone is a singleton in its sample. The chain joins TRBV6-5 to TRBJ2-7; D remains ambiguous. The germline gives CDR1 MNHEY, CDR2 SVGAGI. This CDR3 contains 14 residues. V lost 6 bases and J 3 bases, leaving 15 bases between the germline ends. The CDR3 nucleotides are TGTGCCAGCAGACCCGCGGACGGTCGCTACGAGCAGTACTTC. Protein product: CASRPADGRYEQYF.

The chain has TRBV6-5 and TRBJ2-5; D is perhaps TRBD1 (5 bases). The CDR3 runs to 12 residues. The germline V gene encodes CDR1 MNHEY and CDR2 SVGAGI. V was pared by 6 bases and J by 5 bases, with 10 bases between. CDR3 sequence reads: CASSPGSETQYF. In DNA form, the CDR3 reads TGTGCCAGCAGCCCAGGGTCGGAGACCCAGTACTTC.

V is TRBV5-6 and J is TRBJ2-7; 10 nucleotides match TRBD2. The CDR3 has 17 amino acids. Germline loops: CDR1 SGHDT, CDR2 YYEEEE. V was clipped by 4 bases and J by 5 bases; unmatched bases: 15. CDR3 DNA sequence: TGTGCCAGCAGCCCCGGGGGACTAGCGCCCCCAGGGGACGAGCAGTACTTC. Translating gives CASSPGGLAPPGDEQYF.

The chain has TRBV10-3 and TRBJ2-7; TRBD2 matches at 7 bases. V shed 0 bases and J 3 bases; nucleotides not matched to a gene: 11. Germline CDR1 and CDR2: ENHRY and SYGVKD. The CDR3 consists of 17 residues. The CDR3 DNA is TGTGCCATCAGTGAGTCAGGGAGGGGTAGTGGGCTCTACGAGCAGTACTTC. It specifies CAISESGRGSGLYEQYF.

V is TRBV5-8 and J is TRBJ1-6; 7 bases map to TRBD1. In germline, CDR1 is SGHTS, CDR2 YDEGEE. V shed 5 bases, J shed 6 bases, and the junction held 8 bases outside the gene matches. CDR3 size: 15 residues. This CDR3 reads CASRQGGQANSPLHF. CDR3 nucleotide sequence: TGTGCCAGCAGACAGGGAGGACAGGCTAATTCACCCCTCCACTTT.

This chain connects TRBV4-1 to TRBJ1-5; D unresolved. CDR1 is MGHRA, CDR2 YSYEKL, per germline. The CDR3 length is 14 residues. Trimming took off 3 bases at V and 2 bases at J, with 8 bases between the two ends. The CDR3 is CASSQVPGNQPQHF. CDR3 in DNA: TGCGCCAGCAGCCAGGTCCCCGGCAATCAGCCCCAGCATTTT.

This clone was recorded only once. V and J are TRBV28 and TRBJ1-2; no reliable D call. Germline V lookup: CDR1 MDHEN, CDR2 SYDVKM. Trimming took off 6 bases at V and 7 bases at J, with 9 bases between the two ends. The length of the CDR3 is 11 residues. CDR3 sequence reads: CASSLERGYTF. The CDR3 DNA is TGTGCCAGCAGCCTGGAACGTGGCTACACCTTC.

The genes are TRBV7-8 and TRBJ1-1, with TRBD1 as a possible D gene (5 bases). V was cut by 5 bases and J by 0 bases, with 22 bases left in between. This CDR3 comprises 18 residues. CDR1 SGHVS and CDR2 FQNEAQ come from the germline V gene. The CDR3 coding sequence is TGTGCCAGCAGCACCCTTTTCTACAGGAAGCTAATGAACACTGAAGCTTTCTTT. It yields the protein CASSTLFYRKLMNTEAFF. The full variable domain, rest sourced from reference TRBV7-8 and TRBJ1-1, is GAGVSQSPRYKVAKRGQDVALRCDPISGHVSLFWYQQALGQGPEFLTYFQNEAQLDKSGLPSDRFFAERPEGSVSTLKIQRTQQEDSAVYLCASSTLFYRKLMNTEAFFGQGTRLTVV.

V and J are TRBV7-8 and TRBJ1-5; D call uncertain. Germline-derived CDR1 and CDR2 are SGHVS and FQNEAQ. CDR3 length equals 13 residues. Trimming removed 1 base at V and 6 bases at J, with 7 bases between. DNA of the CDR3: TGTGCCAGCAGCTTAGGTGGGCGTCAGCCCCAGCATTTT. This sequence encodes CASSLGGRQPQHF.

The rearrangement uses TRBV4-1 and TRBJ2-7; D possibly uses TRBD1 or TRBD2 (7 bases each). Per the germline V gene, CDR1 is MGHRA and CDR2 is YSYEKL. Deletions cut 6 bases from V and 3 bases from J, with 24 bases between. There are 17 residues in the CDR3. The CDR3 bases are TGCGCCAGCAGACAACTTGGAACGGGGGGACAGATCTACGAGCAGTACTTC. Translated: CASRQLGTGGQIYEQYF.

The chain has TRBV14 and TRBJ2-5; weak D call: TRBD1 (6 bases). Trimming shortened V by 1 base and J by 5 bases, and 14 bases separated the two germline ends. This CDR3 comprises 15 residues. The germline gives CDR1 SGHDN, CDR2 FVKESK. CDR3 sequence reads: CASSQGSQGPETQYF. CDR3 bases: TGTGCCAGCAGCCAAGGTTCTCAGGGGCCGGAGACCCAGTACTTC.

The rearrangement links TRBV27 to TRBJ1-5; possibly TRBD1 for D (5 bases). The CDR3 is 15 amino acids. Deletions cut 8 bases from V and 1 base from J, with 15 bases between. The germline gives CDR1 MNHEY, CDR2 SMNVEV (reference sequence). The CDR3 region has the DNA TGTGCCAGCCGTCCGGGTCAGGGAAGCAATCAGCCCCAGCATTTT. Translation gives CASRPGQGSNQPQHF.

This clone was recorded only once. The final CDR3 position lacks the conserved phenylalanine or tryptophan, pointing to a likely read error. This chain uses TRBV4-2 with TRBJ1-2; D is possibly TRBD1 (5 bases). Trimming took off 0 bases at V and 1 base at J, with 12 bases between the two ends. The CDR3 has 16 amino acids. In germline, CDR1 is LGHNA, CDR2 YNFKEQ. CDR3 residues: CASSQDLTGLNYGYTL. The DNA for the CDR3 is TGTGCCAGCAGCCAAGATCTCACAGGACTTAACTATGGCTACACCCTC.

Note on this clone: In the same sample, other DNA sequences code for this CDR3. J is TRBJ1-1 and V is TRBV29-1, with D maybe TRBD1 (5 bases). This CDR3 has 12 residues. Germline V gives CDR1 SQVTM, CDR2 ANQGSEA. Trimming pared 4 bases from V and 1 base from J, leaving 7 bases between. CDR3 coding DNA: TGCAGCGTTGGAGGGGCGAACACTGAAGCTTTCTTT. Protein product: CSVGGANTEAFF.

The V and J genes are TRBV2 and TRBJ1-2, with D unclear. CDR1 and CDR2 from the germline V gene are SNHLY and FYNNEI. V lost 6 bases and J lost 5, with 10 bases in between. The CDR3 has 12 amino acids. The CDR3 nucleotides are TGTGCCAGCAGGCACGTTGGGTATGGCTACACCTTC. Protein sequence: CASRHVGYGYTF.

The rearrangement uses TRBV7-9 and TRBJ1-1; D gene unclear. The CDR3 spans 17 residues. V was cut by 1 base and J by 4 bases, with 19 bases left in between. CDR1 is SEHNR, CDR2 FQNEAQ, per germline (reference sequence). CDR3 sequence (DNA): TGTGCCAGCAGCTTAGGACTCCCAAAGGCACGTACCACTGAAGCTTTCTTT. This translates into CASSLGLPKARTTEAFF.

The CDR3 nucleotides are TGTGCCACCCAGACAGCTAACACCGGGGAGCTGTTTTTT. As protein: CATQTANTGELFF. This chain links TRBV7-8 with TRBJ2-2; D might be TRBD1 (5 bases). In germline, CDR1 is SGHVS, CDR2 FQNEAQ. The CDR3 contains 13 residues. Trimming shortened V by 10 bases and J by 2 bases, and 11 bases separated the two germline ends. Drawing the rest from reference TRBV7-8 and TRBJ2-2, the complete variable domain is GAGVSQSPRYKVAKRGQDVALRCDPISGHVSLFWYQQALGQGPEFLTYFQNEAQLDKSGLPSDRFFAERPEGSVSTLKIQRTQQEDSAVYLCATQTANTGELFFGEGSRLTVL.

The chain joins TRBV19 to TRBJ1-5; the D gene is possibly TRBD1 (6 bases). The V gene's germline CDR1 is LNHDA and CDR2 SQIVND (reference sequence). V dropped 5 bases and J dropped 7 bases, with 9 bases sitting between them. This CDR3 region has 12 residues. CDR3 nucleotides: TGTGCCAGTAGTTCCGGACAGCAGCCCCAGCATTTT. Residues: CASSSGQQPQHF.

CDR3 DNA: TGCGCCAGCAGCTTGTTAGGGCAGTATGGCTACACCTTC. It codes for CASSLLGQYGYTF. This chain connects TRBV5-1 to TRBJ1-2; D gene uncertain. The germline gives CDR1 SGHRS, CDR2 YFSETQ. This CDR3 is built from 13 residues. The ends were cut back, 1 base at V and 5 bases at J, with 9 bases in the middle.